The 8 T cell receptor beta chains reported below all come from one sample, sequenced in a study of shared clonotypes between healthy human individuals. Measured with immunoSEQ multiplex PCR; TCRdb has only the in-frame clones, and not every one. The data contain under 1,900,000 clones, approximately 98.5% of them singletons. The sequenced sample was naive CD4+ T cells sorted from blood. Subset described: CD45RA+ positively selected. These receptors all come from a man aged 30 to 45 in good health.

This clone was recorded only once. The chain employs TRBV5-1 and TRBJ2-1, with 11 bases lining up with TRBD2. J was trimmed by 7 bases and V by 5 bases; bases with no gene match: 8. Per the germline V gene, CDR1 is SGHRS and CDR2 is YFSETQ. This CDR3 comprises 15 residues. In DNA form, the CDR3 reads TGCGCCAGCAGACTAGCGGGAGTTGGTTATAATGAGCAGTTCTTC. It translates to CASRLAGVGYNEQFF. Supplemented by reference TRBV5-1 and TRBJ2-1, the full variable domain reads KAGVTQTPRYLIKTRGQQVTLSCSPISGHRSVSWYQQTPGQGLQFLFEYFSETQRNKGNFPGRFSGRQFSNSRSEMNVSTLELGDSALYLCASRLAGVGYNEQFFGPGTRLTVL.

The chain employs TRBV15 and TRBJ2-1; possible D gene TRBD2, 5 bases. This CDR3 contains 16 residues. Trimming cost V 7 bases and J 6 bases, with 22 bases left between them. CDR1 is LNHNV, CDR2 YYDKDF, per germline (reference sequence). The CDR3 coding sequence is TGTGCCACCAACCTCGGCAGCGGATGGAGAAGCAATGAGCAGTTCTTC. Translated, it gives CATNLGSGWRSNEQFF.

This chain uses TRBV29-1 with TRBJ2-3; D is perhaps TRBD2 (6 bases). This CDR3 spans 17 amino acids. Germline V gene lookup returns CDR1 SQVTM and CDR2 ANQGSEA. The V gene lost 2 bases and the J gene lost 2 bases, with 20 bases spanning the gap. CDR3 protein: CSVESNGREWNTDTQYF. CDR3 nucleotide sequence: TGCAGCGTTGAATCGAACGGGCGGGAATGGAACACAGATACGCAGTATTTT.

The chain couples TRBV30 to TRBJ1-1; D unresolved. In germline, CDR1 is GTSNPN, CDR2 SVGIG (reference sequence). The germline V and J ends were trimmed by 0 bases and 5 bases, with 7 bases remaining between them. CDR3 length: 12 amino acids. Here the CDR3 reads CAWSVPSTEAFF. DNA for the CDR3: TGTGCCTGGAGTGTACCATCGACTGAAGCTTTCTTT. The whole variable domain, remainder taken from reference TRBV30 and TRBJ1-1, is SQTIHQWPATLVQPVGSPLSLECTVEGTSNPNLYWYRQAAGRGLQLLFYSVGIGQISSEVPQNLSASRPQDRQFILSSKKLLLSDSGFYLCAWSVPSTEAFFGQGTRLTVV.

As concerns this clone: At the DNA level, this CDR3 is encoded by other sequences in the same sample as well. J is TRBJ1-1 and V is TRBV7-3; D is uncertain. Germline-derived CDR1 and CDR2 are SGHTA and FQGTGA. The CDR3 covers 13 residues. V lost 5 bases to trimming and J lost 0 bases, with 7 bases between them. CDR3 in DNA: TGTGCCAGCAGCCCGACGTTGAACACTGAAGCTTTCTTT. This encodes CASSPTLNTEAFF.

The genes are TRBV7-9 and TRBJ2-7; the D is unclear. This CDR3 is 14 amino acids long. Deletions cut 5 bases from V and 4 bases from J, with 15 bases between. Looked up from germline, CDR1 is SEHNR and CDR2 is FQNEAQ (reference sequence). The CDR3: CASSPRGGGYEQYF. The DNA of the CDR3 is TGTGCCAGCAGCCCCCGTGGTGGCGGATACGAGCAGTACTTC.

The rearrangement uses TRBV5-1 and TRBJ2-7; a possible D gene is TRBD2 (6 bases). V was cut by 4 bases and J by 6 bases, with 14 bases left in between. This CDR3 comprises 13 residues. Germline CDR1 SGHRS, CDR2 YFSETQ. The CDR3 DNA reads as TGCGCCAGCAGCGACACCGACGGGGGCGAGCAGTACTTC. This gives the protein CASSDTDGGEQYF.

V and J are TRBV28 and TRBJ1-5; D remains ambiguous. Germline assignment: CDR1 MDHEN and CDR2 SYDVKM. The CDR3 contains 16 residues. Trimming cost V 5 bases and J 2 bases, with 16 bases left between them. The CDR3, as DNA: TGTGCCAGCAGTACAAAAAAAGGAGGTGGCAATCAGCCCCAGCATTTT. As protein: CASSTKKGGGNQPQHF.